This TCR beta chain is from a study of T-cell memory formation after mild COVID-19. Amplification by 5'RACE using constant-segment primers produced TCR alpha and TCR beta cDNA libraries that carried sample barcodes and UMIs. From the 5' RACE reads, TCRdb called clonotypes with MiXCR, one entry per CDR3 protein. The repertoire includes about 280,000 distinct CDR3 sequences, approximately 8.4% of them detected once, and about 22% sits in the top ten. The V end lost 8 bases, the J end lost 5 bases, and 9 bases lay between the germline ends. Germline values: CDR1 SGHVS, CDR2 FQNEAQ. The CDR3 spans 11 residues. The study's findings and limits: Certain responding clones were present in pre-infection memory, suggesting participation of cross-reactive memory. Shrinking CD4+ clones were chiefly CM and EM; CD8+ ones were chiefly EMRA.

As for this clonotype: Its antigen is not known.

The material sequenced was PBMCs or a T cell subset sorted from them (not recorded which). The chain recombines TRBV7-8 with TRBJ2-5; D is unresolved. The TCR was taken from a man between 18 and 29 years old who had mild COVID-19 (a few samples of this study predate the infection). Cell type and time point are not known. CDR3 residues: CASGVGETQYF. CDR3 DNA: TGTGCCAGCGGCGTCGGGGAGACCCAGTACTTC. Supplemented by reference TRBV7-8 and TRBJ2-5, the full variable domain reads GAGVSQSPRYKVAKRGQDVALRCDPISGHVSLFWYQQALGQGPEFLTYFQNEAQLDKSGLPSDRFFAERPEGSVSTLKIQRTQQEDSAVYLCASGVGETQYFGPGTRLLVL.